This section outlines one T cell receptor (beta chain) sequence together with its context. What this receptor recognizes is not known. This CDR3 is missing its conserved last phenylalanine or tryptophan, likely due to a read error. The data originate from a study of early T cells in non-severe SARS-CoV-2 infection (dated by TCRdb to the early 2020s). In terms of the full investigation: Because TCR sequencing was done on bulk RNA from unsorted whole blood, the alpha and beta chains could not be paired. Broader findings and caveats from the paper: VDJdb matching was skewed toward anti-spike CD8 responses and likely underestimated virus-specific expansions, missing private and CD4 specificities.

V loses 0 bases at its end and J loses 7 bases; junction bases beyond the gene matches: 3. The CDR3 contains 14 residues when both ends are counted. The only DNA kept is the CDR3, 42 bases in frame from the first base. The germline V gene specifies SGHRS as CDR1 and YFSETQ as CDR2. Set within a cohort of healthcare workers in London, UK, this nested case-control study involved weekly PCR testing of nasopharyngeal swabs along with blood sampling. Between 23 and 31 March 2020, the week of the UK lockdown, healthcare workers were enrolled and then followed up weekly for as long as 16 weeks. The library was prepared using 5' RACE. The instrument was a NextSeq 500. Unique molecular identifiers were attached to individual cDNA molecules in the TCR library protocol so that sequencing error and PCR bias could be corrected. Both TCR alpha and beta chains were sequenced, and tight co-correlation was observed between alpha and beta sequence abundances in each sample. In the authors' own workflow: Decombinator V4 was used to perform V gene, J gene and CDR3 annotation of TCR sequences. TCRs were defined as expanded if a significant change between any two time points was detected under a Poisson model with p below 0.0001. TCR abundances were normalised to the total number of TCRs sequenced per sample and expressed as counts per million. TRAV1-2 paired with TRAJ12, TRAJ20 or TRAJ33 defined MAIT TCRs, while TRAV10 paired with TRAJ18 defined iNKT TCRs. VDJdb, accessed 1 November 2021, was searched for CMV, EBV and SARS-CoV-2 annotated TCRs, with TCRs annotated for multiple antigens excluded. Starting from the raw public reads, TCRdb applied fastp trimming at Q25, assembled clones with MiXCR and retained in-frame beta chains. One record per CDR3 amino acid sequence lists the most common genes and DNA. It is TCRdb's table, rather than the study itself, that gives the V and J calls and clone size. The sample table lists tens of thousands of distinct CDR3 sequences, approximately 10% of them with a count of one. The ten most abundant clones make up around 6.3% of the sample.

The source is an adult who was a healthcare worker with PCR-confirmed SARS-CoV-2 infection or an uninfected control (not recorded which). The chain was built from TRBV5-1 and TRBJ1-5, with TRBD1 identical over 8 junction bases. The sequencing sample was made of whole blood. CDR3 sequence: CASSLDTGGQPQHI. The nucleotide sequence is TGCGCCAGCAGCTTGGATACAGGGGGACAGCCCCAGCATATT.